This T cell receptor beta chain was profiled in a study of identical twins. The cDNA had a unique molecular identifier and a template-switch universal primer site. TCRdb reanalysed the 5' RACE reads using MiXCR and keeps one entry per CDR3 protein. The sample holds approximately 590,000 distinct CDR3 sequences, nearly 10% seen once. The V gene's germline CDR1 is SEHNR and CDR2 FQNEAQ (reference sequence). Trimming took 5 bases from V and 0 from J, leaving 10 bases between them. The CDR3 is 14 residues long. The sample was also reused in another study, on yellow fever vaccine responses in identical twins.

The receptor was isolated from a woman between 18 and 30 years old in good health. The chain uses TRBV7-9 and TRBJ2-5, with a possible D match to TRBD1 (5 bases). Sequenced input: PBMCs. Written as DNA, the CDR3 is TGTGCCAGCAGCGAGACAGCGTACCAAGAGACCCAGTACTTC. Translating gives CASSETAYQETQYF.